This note documents a single T cell receptor beta chain sequence. No antigen is known for it. The junction shows a germline mismatch at one end, possibly a read error. According to the study, genomic DNA was the template for TCR beta VDJ and CDR3 profiling. One entry per CDR3 protein results from TCRdb running MiXCR on the reads. The sample carries 450,000 to 550,000 distinct CDR3 sequences, around 32% recorded once. The CDR3 extends over 15 amino acids. CDR1 is KGHDR, CDR2 SFDVKD, per germline. This specimen belongs to a study of CD8+CD57+ T cells in acquired aplastic anemia. Patients chosen for sequencing had CD8+CD57+ cells that had expanded, as shown by flow cytometry. The study's findings and limits: Overlapping CD8+ CDR3 repertoires of patients and controls contained roughly 27 shared sequences.

The TCR sequence derives from a human donor with aplastic anemia. Sample: sorted CD4+, CD8+, or CD8+CD57+ T cells (not recorded which) from PBMCs. This sequence joins TRBV24-1 and TRBJ1-2, with 7 bases lining up with TRBD1. The CDR3 region has the DNA TGTGCCAGCAGTCCGGGACAGCCCGAAGGCTATGGCTACACCTTC. Amino acids: CASSPGQPEGYGYTF.